The 25 T cell receptor beta chains below were found in one sample sequenced in a study of CD8 T cells in ankylosing spondylitis. Study results and caveats: It appeared that ankylosing spondylitis blood was characterized by a TCR beta motif of several highly homologous variants.

For these receptors, no antigen is known. MiXCR was run by TCRdb on the 5' RACE reads, yielding one entry per CDR3 protein. The sample holds over 450,000 distinct CDR3 sequences, about 13% seen once. The sequenced sample was blood, either unsorted or a sorted T cell fraction (not recorded which). These receptors were collected from a male donor with ankylosing spondylitis.

In this sample, this clonotype turned up many times. V and J are TRBV5-1 and TRBJ1-1, with unresolved D. Germline CDR1 SGHRS, CDR2 YFSETQ. Trimming removed 0 bases from V and 3 bases from J, with 9 bases in between. CDR3 size: 14 residues. For the CDR3, the DNA is TGCGCCAGCAGCTTGGGCACCAGCTACACTGAAGCTTTCTTT. Its protein is CASSLGTSYTEAFF. Using reference TRBV5-1 and TRBJ1-1 for the parts outside the CDR3, the full variable domain is KAGVTQTPRYLIKTRGQQVTLSCSPISGHRSVSWYQQTPGQGLQFLFEYFSETQRNKGNFPGRFSGRQFSNSRSEMNVSTLELGDSALYLCASSLGTSYTEAFFGQGTRLTVV.

This clonotype came up a few times. The chain joins TRBV10-3 to TRBJ2-7; D unclear. V was clipped by 1 base and J by 3 bases, with 10 bases between them. The CDR3 has 14 amino acids. Germline CDR1 reads ENHRY; CDR2 reads SYGVKD. The CDR3 DNA reads TGTGCCATCAGTGAGTTAGGGTCCAGCTACGAGCAGTACTTC. This codes for CAISELGSSYEQYF.

This clonotype was detected many times. The rearrangement uses TRBV5-1 and TRBJ1-1; the D gene is possibly TRBD1 (5 bases). The germline V gene has CDR1 SGHRS and CDR2 YFSETQ. The CDR3 spans 15 residues. The V and J ends lost 3 bases and 4 bases respectively, with 16 bases between them. This CDR3 reads CASSSRWTGGTEAFF. The CDR3 bases are TGCGCCAGCAGCTCTCGTTGGACGGGGGGCACTGAAGCTTTCTTT.

This clonotype was picked up a small number of times. The rearrangement uses TRBV24-1 and TRBJ2-2, with 12 bases matching TRBD1. The CDR3 consists of 18 residues. With V trimmed by 3 bases and J by 7 bases, 11 bases remained unmatched. Germline values: CDR1 KGHDR, CDR2 SFDVKD. For the CDR3, the DNA is TGTGCCACCAGTGATCCCGACAGGGGGACAGGGGGCCACGGGGAGCTGTTTTTT. Translation: CATSDPDRGTGGHGELFF.

The chain is built from TRBV29-1 and TRBJ2-2; 10 nucleotides agree with TRBD2. V lost 6 bases, J lost 5 bases, and 6 bases stayed unmatched. The CDR3 extends over 14 amino acids. Per the germline V gene, CDR1 is SQVTM and CDR2 is ANQGSEA. The CDR3 bases are TGCAGCGTAGCCGGGACTAGCGCTACCGGGGAGCTGTTTTTT. Protein product: CSVAGTSATGELFF.

This clonotype was seen a few times. V usage is TRBV24-1 and J usage is TRBJ1-2; D unresolved. With 4 bases removed from V and 0 bases from J, the gap between germline ends came to 11 bases. This CDR3 contains 15 residues. Germline V gives CDR1 KGHDR, CDR2 SFDVKD. The CDR3 reads CATSDPNRSNYGYTF. CDR3 nucleotide sequence: TGTGCCACCAGTGACCCCAACCGCTCTAACTATGGCTACACCTTC.

This clonotype was counted between two and nine times. The V gene is TRBV20-1, the J gene TRBJ2-1; no firm D call. V lost 7 bases to trimming and J lost 2 bases, with 12 bases between them. The CDR3 contains 13 residues. From germline, CDR1 is DFQATT and CDR2 SNEGSKA (reference sequence). CDR3 protein: CSGVVGAYNEQFF. The CDR3 nucleotides read TGCAGTGGGGTCGTTGGCGCCTACAATGAGCAGTTCTTC.

The chain has TRBV7-2 and TRBJ1-5; no definite D call. The CDR3 is made up of 15 amino acids. V lost 5 bases and J lost 2, with 13 bases in between. CDR1 is SGHTA and CDR2 is FQGNSA in the germline V gene. The CDR3 DNA reads TGTGCCAGCAGCCGCAACGGTGGGGGCAATCAGCCCCAGCATTTT. Translated: CASSRNGGGNQPQHF. Full variable domain (missing parts from reference TRBV7-2 and TRBJ1-5): GAGVSQSPSNKVTEKGKDVELRCDPISGHTALYWYRQSLGQGLEFLIYFQGNSAPDKSGLPSDRFSAERTGGSVSTLTIQRTQQEDSAVYLCASSRNGGGNQPQHFGDGTRLSIL.

The chain joins TRBV20-1 to TRBJ2-7; possibly TRBD1 for D (5 bases). The germline V gene encodes CDR1 DFQATT and CDR2 SNEGSKA (reference sequence). Trimming removed 2 bases at V and 0 bases at J, with 11 bases between. The length of the CDR3 is 14 residues. Written as DNA, the CDR3 is TGCAGTGCTAGACGGCAGGGCTCCTCCTACGAGCAGTACTTC. Translating gives CSARRQGSSYEQYF.

This clonotype was counted a few times. The chain employs TRBV14 and TRBJ2-7; D is unresolved. The CDR3 is made up of 13 amino acids. Germline V CDR1 and CDR2: SGHDN, FVKESK. Trimming stripped 0 bases from V and 2 bases from J, with 5 bases between. Here the CDR3 reads CASSQEGTYEQYV. The CDR3 DNA reads as TGTGCCAGCAGCCAAGAGGGGACCTACGAGCAGTACGTC.

This clonotype was observed many times. The chain joins TRBV12-3 or TRBV12-4 to TRBJ2-2; 8 positions match TRBD1. This CDR3 is built from 14 residues. The ends lost 11 bases at V and 2 bases at J; junction bases unmatched: 7. CDR3 bases: TGTGCCTGGGAGACAGGGGTTAACACCGGGGAGCTGTTTTTT. It codes for CAWETGVNTGELFF.

At least ten counts were recorded for this clonotype. The rearrangement links TRBV10-3 to TRBJ2-7; 10 bases fit TRBD2. The CDR3 length is 16 residues. The V segment lost 3 bases and the J segment 2 bases; nucleotides outside the gene matches: 7. Germline assignment: CDR1 ENHRY and CDR2 SYGVKD. CDR3 in DNA: TGTGCCATCAGTGACCCGGGACTAGCGAGAACCTACGAGCAGTACTTC. As protein: CAISDPGLARTYEQYF.

This clonotype was recorded a few times. The chain is built from TRBV6-1 and TRBJ2-3; possibly TRBD1 for D (6 bases). Trimming took 6 bases from V and 3 from J, leaving 16 bases between them. This CDR3 has 15 amino acids. Looked up from germline, CDR1 is MNHNS and CDR2 is SASEGT. The CDR3 coding sequence is TGTGCCAGCAGGCCCCAGGGGCTTGTTACAGATACGCAGTATTTT. Amino acid sequence: CASRPQGLVTDTQYF.

This clonotype was seen more than once but under ten times. V and J are TRBV10-3 and TRBJ2-5; D unclear. Germline CDR1 is ENHRY and CDR2 is SYGVKD. Trimming cost V 2 bases and J 6 bases, with 7 bases left between them. There are 12 residues in the CDR3. The CDR3 bases are TGTGCCATCAGTGAGACCGACCAGACCCAGTACTTC. The encoded protein is CAISETDQTQYF.

This clonotype showed up many times. The CDR3 DNA sequence: TGTGCCAGCAGCGTCGGAGCCGGAACTGAAGCTTTCTTT. Translation gives CASSVGAGTEAFF. The chain links TRBV9 to TRBJ1-1; D call uncertain. CDR1 is SGDLS, CDR2 YYNGEE, per germline. The CDR3 runs to 13 residues. V lost 2 bases to trimming and J lost 5 bases, with 10 bases between them.

V and J are TRBV27 and TRBJ2-1; D perhaps matches TRBD2 (6 bases). V was clipped by 1 base and J by 9 bases, with 10 bases between them. There are 13 residues in the CDR3. The germline V gene has CDR1 MNHEY and CDR2 SMNVEV (reference sequence). CDR3 amino acids: CASSLLASVEQFF. DNA for the CDR3: TGTGCCAGCAGTTTATTGGCTAGCGTTGAGCAGTTCTTC.

The chain couples TRBV20-1 to TRBJ2-2; D gene ambiguous. V was shortened by 3 bases and J by 4 bases, with 9 bases between the two germline ends. The V gene's germline CDR1 is DFQATT and CDR2 SNEGSKA (reference sequence). This CDR3 is 13 amino acids long. The CDR3 region has the DNA TGCAGTGCTAGCCGGGTCCCCACCGGGGAGCTGTTTTTT. As protein: CSASRVPTGELFF.

The rearrangement uses TRBV28 and TRBJ2-6; 14 bases match TRBD2. V lost 10 bases, J lost 1 base, and 6 bases stayed unmatched. Germline V lookup: CDR1 MDHEN, CDR2 SYDVKM. This CDR3 contains 17 residues. The CDR3 DNA reads as TGTGCCATCAGGGGGACTAGCGGGAGTTCTGGGGCCAACGTCCTGACTTTC. Protein product: CAIRGTSGSSGANVLTF.

This clonotype has a handful of counts. The chain joins TRBV20-1 to TRBJ2-5, with 8 nucleotides matching TRBD1. The CDR3 extends over 13 amino acids. Germline CDR1 and CDR2: DFQATT and SNEGSKA (reference sequence). After removal of 8 bases from V and 4 bases from J, the junction contained 9 bases not matched to a gene. CDR3 loop: CSPRTGNRETQYF. The DNA of the CDR3 is TGCAGTCCGCGGACAGGGAATAGAGAGACCCAGTACTTC.

This clonotype was counted between two and nine times. The gene calls are TRBV24-1 and TRBJ2-7; 11 nucleotides match TRBD1. The germline gives CDR1 KGHDR, CDR2 SFDVKD. V trimming: 4 bases; J trimming: 4 bases; junction bases outside the gene matches: 8. The CDR3 spans 16 residues. CDR3 sequence reads: CATSEPGTGGRYEQYV. The DNA for the CDR3 is TGTGCCACCAGTGAGCCCGGGACAGGGGGTCGATACGAGCAGTACGTC.

This clonotype was detected only a few times. The chain recombines TRBV15 with TRBJ2-1, with D possibly being TRBD2 (5 bases). This CDR3 contains 13 residues. The V gene lost 1 base and the J gene lost 9 bases, with 10 bases spanning the gap. CDR1 is LNHNV and CDR2 is YYDKDF in the germline V gene (reference sequence). The CDR3 sequence is CATSRATRSEQFF. The CDR3 region has the DNA TGTGCCACCAGCAGAGCTACTAGGTCTGAGCAGTTCTTC.

This clonotype was picked up a small number of times. V usage is TRBV5-1 and J usage is TRBJ1-2; TRBD1 might be the D (6 bases). The V and J ends lost 4 bases and 4 bases respectively, with 20 bases between them. Germline assignment: CDR1 SGHRS and CDR2 YFSETQ. The CDR3 consists of 16 residues. DNA for the CDR3: TGCGCCAGCAGCCCCGACACGGACAGTCCTTTCTATGGCTACACCTTC. Translated, it gives CASSPDTDSPFYGYTF.

In its sample, this clonotype was seen many times. The chain combines TRBV12-3 or TRBV12-4 with TRBJ2-7, with unresolved D. CDR3 length equals 14 residues. Trimming took off 0 bases at V and 2 bases at J, with 8 bases between the two ends. As DNA, the CDR3 is TGTGCCAGCAGTTTAGCTCGGACCACCTACGAGCAGTACTTC. Its protein product is CASSLARTTYEQYF.

Remarks on this clonotype: This may come from a read error, since a much larger clone is one base off. V gene TRBV3-1 combines with J gene TRBJ2-1, with TRBD2 matching over 10 bases. CDR3 size: 16 residues. The germline V gene encodes CDR1 LGHDT and CDR2 YNNKEL (reference sequence). J gave up 5 bases and V 7 bases, and 11 bases lay outside the gene matches. This CDR3 reads CASTHYLAGVDNEQFF. The CDR3 region has the DNA TGTGCCAGCACCCACTACCTAGCGGGAGTAGACAATGAGCAGTTCTTC.

The rearrangement uses TRBV18 and TRBJ2-3; D is tentatively TRBD1 or TRBD2 (6 bases each). There are 17 residues in the CDR3. The V gene's germline CDR1 is KGHSH and CDR2 LQKENI. Trimming left V 6 bases short and J 0 bases short, with 19 bases between. CDR3 nucleotide sequence: TGTGCCAGCTCGCAACTCCAAGGGGGGTTTAGCACAGATACGCAGTATTTT. It specifies CASSQLQGGFSTDTQYF.